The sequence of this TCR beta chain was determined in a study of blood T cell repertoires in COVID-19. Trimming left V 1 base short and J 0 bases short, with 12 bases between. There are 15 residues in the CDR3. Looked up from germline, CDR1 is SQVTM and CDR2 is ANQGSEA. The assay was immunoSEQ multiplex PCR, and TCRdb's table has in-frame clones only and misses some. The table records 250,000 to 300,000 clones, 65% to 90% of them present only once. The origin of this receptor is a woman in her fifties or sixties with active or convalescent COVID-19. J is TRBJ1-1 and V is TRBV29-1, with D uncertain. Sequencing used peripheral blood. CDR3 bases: TGCAGCGTTGAAGGAGGGTACGGGATGAACACTGAAGCTTTCTTT. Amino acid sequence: CSVEGGYGMNTEAFF.